This T cell receptor beta chain was recovered during a study of cytomegalovirus exposure and HLA in healthy donors (dated 2017 in TCRdb). Some background on the complete study: In an earlier analysis of approximately 640 of the donors, approximately 300 Gb of sequence data and 117 million unique TCR beta sequences from roughly 200 million T cells were reported. To study patterns of TCR occurrence, a later analysis re-analyzed previously published TCR beta repertoires from just over 650 donors and added high-resolution HLA genotyping. The study combined high-throughput TCR immunosequencing, statistical association of individual TCRs with disease status, and machine learning to predict cytomegalovirus infection status. Every repertoire in the discovery cohort had been generated on one and the same sequencing platform. Class I and class II HLA loci were covered by the typing at four-digit resolution. Approximately 300 gigabases of sequencing data and 78 million or so unique TCR sequences were included in an early release covering several hundred HLA-typed donors. Among under 450 genotyped donors of the cohort, an average of approximately 240,000 unique TCR beta nucleotide sequences were sequenced per donor, 15% to 20% of them non-productive. In an earlier analysis of more than 550 of the donors, high-throughput TCR beta sequencing was used to judge whether each TCR beta V gene segment behaved as functional or pseudogenic. The genetic ancestry cluster associated with self-reported Caucasian donors included over 80% of the roughly 360 genotyped donors. Donor age, sex, ethnicity and CMV serostatus were collected together with the repertoire data. Typing coverage varied by locus: roughly 629-630 donors for A, B, C, DRB1 and DQB1; roughly 520 for DQA1; more than 600 for DPA1; under 490 for DPB1. In a later genetic analysis, genome-wide SNP genotypes for about 60% of the 666 donors were used, and that subset was treated as a discovery cohort. Rather than using new phenotypic data, the later analysis identified candidate immune exposures from TCR beta sequences and from how often those sequences occurred across donors. The study aimed to test whether cataloging public T cell receptors could reveal signatures of past pathogen exposure. Along with the 666-subject first cohort, a separate validation cohort of 120 different subjects was used. Because of strong linkage in the cohort, four to six DR-DQ haplotypes were treated as single units for association and clustering. The study used immunosequencing to profile the T cell repertoires of hundreds of subjects and linked those repertoires to cytomegalovirus serostatus.

The library was built by means of the immunoSEQ multiplex PCR assay. For the multiplex PCR, a mixture combining 60 forward primers for TCR Vbeta segments and 13 reverse primers for TCR Jbeta segments was used. The CDR3 region of rearranged TCR beta genes was amplified from genomic DNA with a multiplex PCR assay. The Illumina HiSeq System was used to sequence the amplified TCR beta libraries as 87-base-pair reads. On the study's bioinformatics: A later analysis counted approximately 74 million unique TCR beta chains across the 666 repertoires, and roughly 11 million of these chains were shared by at least two donors. A nearest-neighbor algorithm error-corrected the raw reads and collapsed the reads into unique sequences, merging closely related sequences to remove PCR and sequencing errors. CDR3 sequences were aligned to IMGT reference sequences to assign V, D and J gene segments. Each retained sequence needed at least a six-nucleotide match to both a V gene segment and a J gene segment. A rearrangement counted as productive if the CDR3 had no stop codons and remained in frame with V and J, and every other rearrangement counted as non-productive. Following IMGT convention, CDR3 was defined as the stretch from the second conserved V-encoded cysteine to the conserved J-encoded phenylalanine. Sequences without an unambiguous match to a single V gene segment were excluded from the earlier analysis of several hundred of the donors. In an earlier analysis of more than 500 of the donors, a V segment was called functional when productive rearrangements were above 56.7%, and segregating when the standard deviation between donors exceeded 5%. A statistical classification framework was built to diagnose cytomegalovirus status from the catalog of TCR beta chain sequences. In a later analysis, TCR nucleotide sequences were compared against IMGT/GENE-DB human TR gene sequences so that V and J genes could be assigned. The TCRdist pipeline was used in a later analysis to assign CDR3 sequences and most-parsimonious VDJ recombination scenarios. In a later analysis, every TCR beta chain was defined by the combination of its CDR3 amino acid sequence and its V-gene family, and reads without a unique V-gene family were dropped. In a later analysis, approximately 640 highly shared, low-generation-probability nucleotide sequences were removed to address suspected cross-contamination and a sequencing artifact. A later analysis calculated a clonal expansion index for each public chain from normalized within-repertoire ranks of inferred template counts. In a later analysis, generation probabilities were computed with a VDJ recombination model fitted to out-of-frame rearrangements, and the resulting probabilities were checked against IGoR. A later analysis scored TCR-TCR, TCR-HLA and TCR-CMV co-occurrence with hypergeometric tests, applying a repertoire-size bias correction to TCR pairs. In a later analysis, false discovery rates were estimated by permuting HLA or CMV assignments 20 times. A later analysis grouped co-occurring TCRs with DBSCAN, adding TCRdist sequence similarity when clustering within HLA-allele-positive subsets. Repertoires with fewer than 30,000 or more than 120,000 public chains, plus five repertoires with anomalous nucleotide sharing, were excluded from co-occurrence clustering. What TCRdb holds here is the immuneACCESS table cut down to in-frame rearrangements. Part of the clones is not present; checked against another copy, under half of the missing clones reflect an unresolved V gene, and the others are unexplained. The DNA was the basis for D and trimming; V, J and clone size are from that table. Counted in this sample were roughly 150,000 clones; approximately 80% of them appeared once. Approximately 6% of the sample is held by the ten biggest clonotypes.

V is trimmed back by 0 bases and J by 2 bases, and the junction contains 4 bases that no gene match accounts for. CDR1 and CDR2 are read off the germline V gene (reference sequence) as SGHNT and YYREEE. The cysteine opens and the phenylalanine closes a CDR3 of 16 amino acids. Only CDR3 DNA is held: 48 bases, read in frame from base 1. The cohort comprised fewer than 750 healthy bone marrow donors. At the time of sampling, every cohort member was nominally healthy, though immune exposures that went unrecorded were likely present. The donor tested CMV seropositive, placing the donor among the 250 to 350 seropositive members of the cohort. A peripheral blood sample was provided by each donor, and peripheral blood mononuclear cells were used for TCR beta sequencing. The Qiagen DNeasy Blood Extraction Kit was used to extract genomic DNA from the blood cell samples. The research as a whole found: A later genetic analysis reported fewer N-insertions in productive TCRs among donors in an Asian-associated ancestry cluster than the roughly 650-donor mean. An association between a missense DCLRE1C variant and V-gene and J-gene trimming of TCR beta chains was found in a later genetic analysis and replicated in an independent cohort. This cohort had only TCR beta chains sequenced, and the lack of alpha or paired-chain data limited which features could be detected. A cluster of highly shared sequence variants was judged likely to be a technical artifact of the sequencing pipeline. A total of fewer than 200 TCR beta chains were listed by the study as associated with cytomegalovirus. In a later analysis, 15,000 to 20,000 TCR beta sequences were associated with specific HLA alleles at a false discovery rate of 0.05. Some IMGT-functional V segments, including TRBV6-2 and TRBV6-3, could not be told apart with the 87-base-pair reads, so those segments were excluded. When HLA alleles, especially DR and DQ, strongly co-occurred, TCR associations were difficult to assign to individual alleles. A further reported finding was that TCR beta sequences accurately predicted the HLA-A and HLA-B alleles for most subjects in the first cohort. HLA typing was unavailable for some donors at each locus, so association tests used only the typed subset. Immune exposure information for the cohort was limited to CMV serostatus. Several of the top co-occurrence clusters appeared to be linked to parvovirus B19, influenza, CMV and Epstein-Barr virus, according to a later analysis. According to a later analysis, most CMV-associated TCR beta chains appeared to be HLA-restricted, and the HLA associations seemed to be driven largely by CMV exposure. In an earlier analysis of 500 to 650 of the donors, most TCR beta V segments appeared in productive rearrangements about 87% or about 30% of the time, broadly matching IMGT annotations. Some 15 rarely observed V segments, including chromosome 9 orphons, were excluded from the earlier analysis of a few hundred of the donors because counts were too low. Most TCR sequences were observed very rarely across donors, whereas some public TCRs were present in many individuals. The presence/absence analyses assumed that sequencing depth was roughly uniform across donors, and that assumption may not be true. Linkage disequilibrium might explain the correlated functional status among segregating V segments, but an unknown experimental factor could not be ruled out. It was suggested by the authors that the approach could potentially be generalized to other disease states and immunological phenotypes. In a later analysis, TCR association rates were found to vary across HLA loci, with the most associated TCRs seen for DRB1 alleles and the fewest for HLA-C alleles. Cytomegalovirus status was reported to be diagnosed by the classifier with high specificity and sensitivity in both the original and validation cohorts. Compared with equally common non-associated chains, HLA-associated TCR beta chains in a later analysis were more clonally expanded and had lower generation probabilities. In vitro tests confirmed that a few of the cytomegalovirus-associated TCR beta chains recognize cytomegalovirus antigens.

On this clone: The specificity of this receptor is unknown. No quality values exist for individual bases; no much larger clone is one base distant.

The TCR originated in a young man in good health and CMV-seropositive. The chain joins TRBV5-4 to TRBJ2-2, with 7 bases in between that match TRBD1. The specimen sequenced was PBMCs. The base sequence is TGTGCCAGCAGCTTGGGTGGGACAGATAACACCGGGGAGCTGTTTTTT. It translates to CASSLGGTDNTGELFF.